This T cell receptor (beta chain) was identified during a study of cytomegalovirus exposure and HLA in healthy donors. Study-level results: In an earlier analysis, in 620 or so donors, most V segments appeared productive either ~87% or ~30% of the time. Later work found that TCR association rates differed between HLA loci; DRB1 had the most and HLA-C the fewest. As was reported, the classifier diagnosed cytomegalovirus status with high specificity and sensitivity.

The study ran its PCR with 60 Vbeta and 13 Jbeta primers. Clones were read by immunoSEQ multiplex PCR, and TCRdb kept only the in-frame ones, dropping some. The sample holds about 82,000 clones, around 73% seen once. The V gene's germline CDR1 is SGHTA and CDR2 FQGNSA. The V gene lost 3 bases and the J gene lost 5 bases, with 16 bases spanning the gap. The CDR3 is 15 residues long. Notes on this clone: The antigen remains unidentified.

Sequencing input: PBMCs. The TCR sequence derives from a man aged 45-65 years in good health and CMV-seronegative. The V gene is TRBV7-2, the J gene TRBJ2-5; perhaps TRBD2 as D (7 bases). The chain's CDR3 is CASSFDRGGSETQYF. CDR3 bases: TGTGCCAGCAGCTTTGATAGGGGGGGCTCGGAGACCCAGTACTTC.